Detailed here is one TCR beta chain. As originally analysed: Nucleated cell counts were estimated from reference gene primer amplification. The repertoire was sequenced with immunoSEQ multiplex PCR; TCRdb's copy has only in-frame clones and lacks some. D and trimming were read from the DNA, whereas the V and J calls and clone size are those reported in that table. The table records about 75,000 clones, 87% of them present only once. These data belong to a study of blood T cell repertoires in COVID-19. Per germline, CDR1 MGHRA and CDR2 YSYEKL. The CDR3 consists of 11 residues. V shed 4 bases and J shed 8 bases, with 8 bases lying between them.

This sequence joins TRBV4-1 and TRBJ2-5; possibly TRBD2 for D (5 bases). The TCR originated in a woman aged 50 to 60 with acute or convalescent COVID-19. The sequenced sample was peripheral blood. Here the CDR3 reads CASSRERTQYF. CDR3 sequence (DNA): TGCGCCAGCAGCCGGGAGAGAACCCAGTACTTC.